These 27 T cell receptor beta chains were sequenced from one sample in a study of blood T cell repertoires in COVID-19. Here immunoSEQ multiplex PCR was the method, and the copy in TCRdb shows in-frame clones only, minus some. Among approximately 300,000 clones listed, just under 90% were seen once. The specimen sequenced was PBMCs or T cells enriched from blood (not recorded which). The receptors shown here come from a woman in her thirties who had recovered from COVID-19.

V and J are TRBV6-6 and TRBJ1-2, with D maybe TRBD1 (6 bases). Germline V gene sequence: CDR1 MNHNY, CDR2 SVGAGI (reference sequence). The CDR3 consists of 17 residues. Trimming shortened V by 5 bases and J by 0 bases, and 19 bases separated the two germline ends. CDR3 sequence reads: CASSQQGFDLANYGYTF. The CDR3 nucleotides are TGTGCCAGCAGTCAACAGGGTTTCGACCTAGCTAACTATGGCTACACCTTC.

V usage is TRBV19 and J usage is TRBJ2-7, with 7 nucleotides matching TRBD2. Germline values: CDR1 LNHDA, CDR2 SQIVND (reference sequence). The CDR3 contains 15 residues. V trimming: 3 bases; J trimming: 2 bases; junction bases outside the gene matches: 7. The CDR3 nucleotides read TGTGCCAGTAGTATTGCACTAGCGCGCCCCTACGAGCAGTACTTC. The encoded protein is CASSIALARPYEQYF.

V usage is TRBV6-4 and J usage is TRBJ2-1, with TRBD2 matching 12 bases. The CDR3 spans 14 residues. Germline V CDR1 and CDR2: MRHNA, SNTAGT. The V gene end was trimmed by 10 bases and the J gene end by 6 bases; junction bases not matched to a gene: 7. CDR3 sequence (DNA): TGTGCCACTCGTCCTAGCGGGAGGGCCAATGAGCAGTTCTTC. This gives the protein CATRPSGRANEQFF.

V is TRBV6-2 or TRBV6-3 and J is TRBJ2-7, with TRBD2 matching 11 bases. The germline CDR1 and CDR2 sequences are MNHEY and SVGEGT. With V trimmed by 6 bases and J by 1 base, 8 bases remained unmatched. The CDR3 is 16 residues long. CDR3 protein: CASSRTGTSGSYEQYF. The DNA of the CDR3 is TGTGCCAGCAGCCGGACTGGGACTAGCGGATCCTACGAGCAGTACTTC.

The chain uses TRBV5-8 and TRBJ2-7; D is unclear. Germline V gene data show CDR1 as SGHTS and CDR2 as YDEGEE. The CDR3 sequence is 14 residues long. With 0 bases removed from V and 4 bases from J, the gap between germline ends came to 11 bases. This CDR3 reads CASSLDSPPYEQYF. CDR3 nucleotide sequence: TGTGCCAGCAGCTTGGACTCACCACCTTACGAGCAGTACTTC.

This chain joins TRBV5-1 and TRBJ2-1; TRBD2 aligns across 14 bases. This CDR3 has 17 residues. Germline values: CDR1 SGHRS, CDR2 YFSETQ. V lost 4 bases, J lost 6 bases, and 9 bases stayed unmatched. The CDR3 here is CASSGGLAGDPPNEQFF. CDR3 bases: TGCGCCAGCAGCGGGGGACTAGCGGGAGATCCCCCCAATGAGCAGTTCTTC.

The chain recombines TRBV10-2 with TRBJ1-5, with D perhaps TRBD1 (5 bases). Between the trimmed V and J ends, which lost 2 bases and 0 bases, there was a span of 11 bases. The germline V gene encodes CDR1 WSHSY and CDR2 SAAADI. The CDR3 runs to 16 residues. The CDR3 reads CASSEGGGYSNQPQHF. In nucleotides, the CDR3 is TGCGCCAGCAGTGAGGGCGGGGGATATAGCAATCAGCCCCAGCATTTT.

Worth noting for this clone: This sample also contains other DNA sequences that code for the same CDR3. The rearrangement uses TRBV15 and TRBJ2-1, with a possible D match to TRBD1 (6 bases). The CDR3 covers 15 residues. CDR1 and CDR2 from the germline V gene are LNHNV and YYDKDF (reference sequence). Trimming shortened V by 2 bases and J by 0 bases, and 8 bases separated the two germline ends. The DNA for the CDR3 is TGTGCCACCAGCAGAACAGGGAGCTCCTACAATGAGCAGTTCTTC. Residues: CATSRTGSSYNEQFF.

The chain recombines TRBV20-1 with TRBJ1-5; 7 nucleotides line up with TRBD1. The CDR3 sequence is 11 residues long. Trimming removed 1 base from V and 9 bases from J; junction bases left unmatched: 0. The germline gives CDR1 DFQATT, CDR2 SNEGSKA (reference sequence). CDR3 in DNA: TGCAGTGCTAGAGCAGGGGGGCCCCAGCATTTT. Its protein is CSARAGGPQHF.

The V gene is TRBV6-4, the J gene TRBJ1-1; 9 nucleotides match TRBD1. CDR1 and CDR2 from the germline V gene are MRHNA and SNTAGT. The CDR3 consists of 13 residues. V dropped 2 bases and J dropped 7; count of bases not matched to a gene: 2. The DNA for the CDR3 is TGTGCCAGCAGTGACCAGGGACAGGGTGAAGCTTTCTTT. Its translation: CASSDQGQGEAFF.

V gene TRBV2 combines with J gene TRBJ1-2; TRBD1 aligns across 10 bases. This CDR3 has 14 amino acids. Trimming removed 6 bases from V and 8 bases from J; junction bases left unmatched: 9. Germline CDR1 and CDR2: SNHLY and FYNNEI. The DNA of the CDR3 is TGTGCCAGCAGCAAAACGGGACAGGGGCTCGGCTACACCTTC. Protein: CASSKTGQGLGYTF.

Only one count was recorded for this clone. The rearrangement uses TRBV27 and TRBJ2-5, with 12 bases aligning to TRBD2. V was clipped by 3 bases and J by 2 bases; unmatched bases: 4. CDR1 MNHEY and CDR2 SMNVEV come from the germline V gene (reference sequence). This CDR3 contains 16 residues. The CDR3 sequence is CASSFLAGGRQETQYF. CDR3 DNA: TGTGCCAGCAGTTTTCTAGCGGGAGGGAGGCAAGAGACCCAGTACTTC.

V usage is TRBV25-1 and J usage is TRBJ1-4; tentative D call: TRBD1 (6 bases). V was cut by 3 bases and J by 0 bases, with 14 bases left in between. Germline V lookup: CDR1 MGHDK, CDR2 SYGVNS. The CDR3 runs to 17 residues. CDR3 sequence reads: CASSDQGSIATNEKLFF. CDR3 nucleotides: TGTGCCAGCAGTGATCAGGGGAGTATTGCAACTAATGAAAAACTGTTTTTT. The variable domain in full, completed from reference TRBV25-1 and TRBJ1-4, reads EADIYQTPRYLVIGTGKKITLECSQTMGHDKMYWYQQDPGMELHLIHYSYGVNSTEKGDLSSESTVSRIRTEHFPLTLESARPSHTSQYLCASSDQGSIATNEKLFFGSGTQLSVL.

The J gene is TRBJ2-2, the V gene TRBV6-4, with a tentative D call TRBD1 (7 bases). V shed 4 bases and J shed 4 bases, with 13 bases lying between them. From germline, CDR1 is MRHNA and CDR2 SNTAGT. The CDR3 contains 15 residues. CDR3 nucleotides: TGTGCCAGCAGTGTTCAGGGGGGATTCACCGGGGAGCTGTTTTTT. The encoded protein is CASSVQGGFTGELFF.

This clone was counted only a few times. This chain joins TRBV6-5 and TRBJ2-7; D unclear. V was trimmed by 2 bases and J by 5 bases, leaving 10 bases between them. Germline V lookup: CDR1 MNHEY, CDR2 SVGAGI. This CDR3 contains 13 residues. Here the CDR3 DNA reads TGTGCCAGCAGTTACATGCGGTTCAACGAGCAGTACTTC. Its protein product is CASSYMRFNEQYF.

V is TRBV19 and J is TRBJ2-5; tentative D call: TRBD2 (6 bases). This CDR3 is 14 amino acids long. Per the germline V gene, CDR1 is LNHDA and CDR2 is SQIVND (reference sequence). The V and J ends lost 3 bases and 4 bases respectively, with 12 bases between them. CDR3 protein: CASSMSGDVETQYF. The CDR3 DNA reads as TGTGCCAGTAGTATGTCGGGGGACGTAGAGACCCAGTACTTC.

The chain joins TRBV2 to TRBJ1-4; D may be TRBD1 (6 bases). V lost 6 bases and J lost 6, with 14 bases in between. The germline CDR1 and CDR2 sequences are SNHLY and FYNNEI. The CDR3 covers 14 residues. CDR3: CASRVGTNYEKLFF. The CDR3 DNA reads as TGTGCCAGCAGAGTCGGGACAAATTATGAAAAACTGTTTTTT.

The chain carries TRBV10-2 and TRBJ2-1, with 16 bases that match TRBD2. This CDR3 contains 17 residues. J lost 3 bases, V lost 6 bases, and 5 bases had no gene match. The V gene's germline CDR1 is WSHSY and CDR2 SAAADI. CDR3 coding DNA: TGCGCCAGCAGGGGGACTAGCGGGAGGGCCTTCTACAATGAGCAGTTCTTC. Translating gives CASRGTSGRAFYNEQFF.

This clone has a handful of counts. The rearrangement uses TRBV28 and TRBJ1-3; D not certain. The V gene lost 7 bases and the J gene lost 0 bases, with 13 bases spanning the gap. The CDR3 totals 15 residues. Germline V lookup: CDR1 MDHEN, CDR2 SYDVKM. CDR3 in amino acids: CASKTFSDSGNTIYF. Here the CDR3 DNA reads TGTGCCAGCAAAACTTTCTCCGACTCTGGAAACACCATATATTTT.

This rearrangement joins TRBV27 to TRBJ2-2, with D maybe TRBD1 (5 bases). Trimming pared 2 bases from V and 6 bases from J, leaving 13 bases between. Per germline, CDR1 MNHEY and CDR2 SMNVEV (reference sequence). The CDR3 is made up of 15 amino acids. The CDR3 DNA is TGTGCCAGCAGTTTAAGGCAGGGCCGGTCCGGGGAGCTGTTTTTT. This encodes CASSLRQGRSGELFF.

J is TRBJ1-5 and V is TRBV28, with a tentative D call TRBD1 (5 bases). The V and J ends lost 2 bases and 4 bases respectively, with 21 bases between them. The germline V gene has CDR1 MDHEN and CDR2 SYDVKM. CDR3 length: 18 residues. Here the CDR3 DNA reads TGTGCCAGCAGTTTAAGTTCATGGGGCGGTCAGGCTAATCAGCCCCAGCATTTT. Translating it yields CASSLSSWGGQANQPQHF. The full variable domain, with the rest looked up from reference TRBV28 and TRBJ1-5, is DVKVTQSSRYLVKRTGEKVFLECVQDMDHENMFWYRQDPGLGLRLIYFSYDVKMKEKGDIPEGYSVSREKKERFSLILESASTNQTSMYLCASSLSSWGGQANQPQHFGDGTRLSIL.

The rearrangement links TRBV12-3 or TRBV12-4 to TRBJ1-2; D gene ambiguous. The CDR3 sequence is 13 residues long. The V gene lost 3 bases and the J gene lost 4 bases, with 9 bases spanning the gap. CDR3: CASSLRQRYGYTF. CDR3 sequence (DNA): TGTGCCAGCAGTTTGCGGCAGCGCTATGGCTACACCTTC.

The gene calls are TRBV28 and TRBJ1-1, with TRBD1 matching over 10 bases. The CDR3 is 18 residues long. The junction had 17 bases not matched to a gene; V was cut back by 5 bases and J by 5 bases. The germline V gene encodes CDR1 MDHEN and CDR2 SYDVKM. CDR3 nucleotide sequence: TGTGCCAGCAGTCCTCTGTCCCGGGGACAGGGGAGATATACTGAAGCTTTCTTT. This translates into CASSPLSRGQGRYTEAFF.

The chain carries TRBV18 and TRBJ2-5; D remains ambiguous. Germline assignment: CDR1 KGHSH and CDR2 LQKENI. The V gene lost 3 bases and the J gene lost 2 bases, with 7 bases spanning the gap. This CDR3 region has 13 residues. CDR3 residues: CASSPSDQETQYF. The CDR3 DNA is TGTGCCAGCTCACCCTCAGATCAAGAGACCCAGTACTTC.

The chain employs TRBV6-2 or TRBV6-3 and TRBJ2-1, with TRBD1 matching 7 bases. Germline assignment: CDR1 MNHEY and CDR2 SVGEGT. The trim removed 5 bases at V and 5 bases at J, leaving 9 bases unmatched. The CDR3 totals 15 residues. Here the CDR3 reads CASSPPTGSHNEQFF. In nucleotides, the CDR3 is TGTGCCAGCAGTCCCCCGACAGGGTCCCACAATGAGCAGTTCTTC.

This clone appeared once. This rearrangement joins TRBV5-1 to TRBJ2-1, with a tentative D call TRBD2 (5 bases). Germline V lookup: CDR1 SGHRS, CDR2 YFSETQ. The CDR3 spans 14 residues. Trimming left V 0 bases short and J 8 bases short, with 12 bases between. The CDR3 reads CASSLGHEEDEQFF. Here the CDR3 DNA reads TGCGCCAGCAGCTTGGGCCATGAGGAGGATGAGCAGTTCTTC.

V and J are TRBV19 and TRBJ2-5; D unresolved. This CDR3 region has 15 residues. The V gene lost 1 base and the J gene lost 1 base, with 10 bases spanning the gap. Germline values: CDR1 LNHDA, CDR2 SQIVND (reference sequence). CDR3 region: CASSIAWRSQETQYF. CDR3 sequence (DNA): TGTGCCAGTAGTATAGCATGGCGGAGCCAAGAGACCCAGTACTTC.